This T cell receptor beta chain was sequenced for a study of shared clonotypes between healthy human individuals. Libraries were prepared by immunoSEQ multiplex PCR; TCRdb keeps only in-frame clonotypes and omits some of them. This sample has around 510,000 clones; roughly 79% occur once, and the top ten carry around 11%. V gave up 6 bases and J gave up 3 bases, with 15 bases separating them. Germline assignment: CDR1 MDHEN and CDR2 SYDVKM. The CDR3 loop spans 15 amino acids. This TCR came from a woman in her thirties or forties in good health. Some clones in this sample may be carry-over from other donors' samples. The specimen was PBMCs. The genes are TRBV28 and TRBJ2-1, with D tentatively TRBD1 (6 bases). The CDR3 bases are TGTGCCAGCAGACAGGGTCCTGGGGTCTACAATGAGCAGTTCTTC. Protein sequence: CASRQGPGVYNEQFF.